Below are 28 T cell receptor beta chains sequenced from a single sample in a study of blood T cell repertoires in COVID-19. The table came from immunoSEQ multiplex PCR; TCRdb's copy has only in-frame clones and leaves some out. The sample yields some 400,000 clones, just under 90% seen once. Material: PBMCs or T cells enriched from blood (not recorded which). The source is a woman in her thirties who had recovered from COVID-19.

V is TRBV2 and J is TRBJ2-3; 15 bases fit TRBD2. Germline V lookup: CDR1 SNHLY, CDR2 FYNNEI. V gave up 4 bases and J gave up 5 bases; unmatched junction bases: 4. The CDR3 extends over 16 amino acids. The CDR3 DNA sequence: TGTGCCAGCAGTGGGGGACTAGCGGGGGGACTAGATACGCAGTATTTT. Its protein product is CASSGGLAGGLDTQYF.

The rearrangement links TRBV5-1 to TRBJ2-1; 14 bases line up with TRBD2. CDR1 and CDR2 (germline): SGHRS, YFSETQ. This CDR3 contains 16 residues. V shed 6 bases, J shed 7 bases, and the junction held 9 bases outside the gene matches. In nucleotides, the CDR3 is TGCGCCAGCAAGGCCGCGGGACTAGCGGGAGTTAATGAGCAGTTCTTC. It specifies CASKAAGLAGVNEQFF.

The chain carries TRBV4-1 and TRBJ2-1, with 11 positions matching TRBD2. This CDR3 is built from 15 residues. Trimming cost V 5 bases and J 6 bases; bases outside gene matches: 6. Germline V gene sequence: CDR1 MGHRA, CDR2 YSYEKL. This CDR3 reads CASSSPGLAANEQFF. The CDR3 nucleotides are TGCGCCAGCAGCTCACCGGGACTAGCGGCCAATGAGCAGTTCTTC.

The chain employs TRBV2 and TRBJ1-4; 10 nucleotides match TRBD1. The V segment lost 6 bases and the J segment 8 bases; nucleotides outside the gene matches: 6. CDR1 is SNHLY, CDR2 FYNNEI, per germline. This CDR3 is built from 14 residues. CDR3 in amino acids: CASSGDRGREKLFF. In nucleotides, the CDR3 is TGTGCCAGCAGCGGGGACAGGGGAAGAGAAAAACTGTTTTTT. Using reference TRBV2 and TRBJ1-4 for the parts outside the CDR3, the full variable domain is EPEVTQTPSHQVTQMGQEVILRCVPISNHLYFYWYRQILGQKVEFLVSFYNNEISEKSEIFDDQFSVERPDGSNFTLKIRSTKLEDSAMYFCASSGDRGREKLFFGSGTQLSVL.

The V and J genes are TRBV5-6 and TRBJ1-2; 8 bases map to TRBD1. Looked up from germline, CDR1 is SGHDT and CDR2 is YYEEEE. Unmatched junction bases numbered 6, after V lost 4 bases and J lost 4 bases. The CDR3 sequence is 14 residues long. The CDR3 sequence: CASSRTGRFYGYTF. The CDR3 DNA reads as TGTGCCAGCAGCAGGACAGGGCGGTTCTATGGCTACACCTTC.

A single count supports this clone. The chain carries TRBV2 and TRBJ2-7, with D possibly TRBD1 on 7 matching bases. CDR3 length: 13 residues. The germline gives CDR1 SNHLY, CDR2 FYNNEI. V lost 6 bases and J lost 5, with 14 bases in between. CDR3 sequence (DNA): TGTGCCAGCAGGGAGGGGGCTGCCCACGAGCAGTACTTC. It translates to CASREGAAHEQYF. Combining the CDR3 with reference TRBV2 and TRBJ2-7 gives the whole variable domain EPEVTQTPSHQVTQMGQEVILRCVPISNHLYFYWYRQILGQKVEFLVSFYNNEISEKSEIFDDQFSVERPDGSNFTLKIRSTKLEDSAMYFCASREGAAHEQYFGPGTRLTVT.

The chain joins TRBV2 to TRBJ2-7, with a tentative D call TRBD1 (6 bases). Germline values: CDR1 SNHLY, CDR2 FYNNEI. V shed 6 bases and J shed 1 base, with 10 bases lying between them. This CDR3 comprises 13 residues. The CDR3 DNA follows: TGTGCCAGCAGACAGGGACCATCCTACGAGCAGTACTTC. Translated, it gives CASRQGPSYEQYF.

This clone was detected once. This chain connects TRBV4-3 to TRBJ2-6, with TRBD1 identical over 7 bases. CDR3 size: 17 residues. CDR1 LGHNA and CDR2 YSLEER come from the germline V gene. J lost 2 bases, V lost 2 bases, and 6 bases had no gene match. The CDR3 loop reads CASSQSPTGAGANVLTF. In DNA form, the CDR3 reads TGCGCCAGCAGCCAATCTCCTACAGGGGCTGGGGCCAACGTCCTGACTTTC.

The chain recombines TRBV30 with TRBJ1-1, with 9 positions matching TRBD1. Germline lookup yields CDR1 GTSNPN and CDR2 SVGIG (reference sequence). This CDR3 spans 19 amino acids. V dropped 5 bases and J dropped 0; count of bases not matched to a gene: 19. This CDR3 is CAWRNLRDRVQGVNTEAFF. The CDR3 coding sequence is TGTGCCTGGCGAAACCTCCGGGACAGGGTCCAGGGGGTGAACACTGAAGCTTTCTTT.

The chain uses TRBV3-1 (or the pseudogene TRBV3-2) and TRBJ2-2; D may be TRBD2 (6 bases). CDR3 length equals 16 residues. With 1 base removed from V and 1 base from J, the gap between germline ends came to 10 bases. In germline, CDR1 is LGHDT, CDR2 YNNKEL (reference sequence). CDR3 in DNA: TGTGCCAGCAGCCAAGTCGCGGGACTGAACACCGGGGAGCTGTTTTTT. This translates into CASSQVAGLNTGELFF.

V usage is TRBV11-3 and J usage is TRBJ2-2; 7 bases align to TRBD1. The CDR3 length is 19 residues. CDR1 is SGHNT, CDR2 YENEEA, per germline. Trimming at V came to 1 base and at J to 2 bases, leaving 13 bases not matched to a gene. The CDR3 DNA follows: TGTGCCAGCAGCTTAGGGGGGCTCGGGACAGAGGCCAACACCGGGGAGCTGTTTTTT. Protein sequence: CASSLGGLGTEANTGELFF.

The V call is TRBV3-1 (or the pseudogene TRBV3-2), the J call TRBJ1-5; D remains unclear. This CDR3 region has 15 residues. Germline V gene sequence: CDR1 LGHDT, CDR2 YNNKEL (reference sequence). V was pared by 4 bases and J by 0 bases, with 10 bases between. CDR3 sequence (DNA): TGTGCCAGCAGCCGCGGCGGATATAGCAATCAGCCCCAGCATTTT. Translation gives CASSRGGYSNQPQHF.

The rearrangement uses TRBV4-1 and TRBJ2-2; 7 positions agree with TRBD1. J gave up 6 bases and V 2 bases, and 3 bases lay outside the gene matches. CDR3 length: 14 amino acids. Germline V gene sequence: CDR1 MGHRA, CDR2 YSYEKL. DNA of the CDR3: TGCGCCAGCAGCCAACAGGGGGTTCCCGGGGAGCTGTTTTTT. Translating it yields CASSQQGVPGELFF.

The chain combines TRBV19 with TRBJ2-7, with TRBD2 as a possible D gene (5 bases). Germline V lookup: CDR1 LNHDA, CDR2 SQIVND (reference sequence). This CDR3 is 16 amino acids long. The V end was cut by 3 bases, the J end by 7 bases, with 22 bases between. The CDR3 reads CASSIAGRTDPREQYF. In nucleotides, the CDR3 is TGTGCCAGTAGTATTGCGGGTAGGACTGACCCTAGGGAGCAGTACTTC.

The V and J genes are TRBV11-3 and TRBJ1-6; no clear D gene. The CDR3 extends over 14 amino acids. The V gene lost 4 bases and the J gene lost 10 bases, with 14 bases spanning the gap. Germline V CDR1 and CDR2: SGHNT, YENEEA. In DNA form, the CDR3 reads TGTGCCAGCAGCTCCCGTGCAGCGGGGTCACCCCTCCACTTT. Translating gives CASSSRAAGSPLHF.

The V gene is TRBV7-8, the J gene TRBJ2-2; the match to TRBD2 covers 7 bases. Germline assignment: CDR1 SGHVS and CDR2 FQNEAQ. The CDR3 has 17 amino acids. V lost 5 bases to trimming and J lost 0 bases; unmatched junction nucleotides: 9. CDR3 coding DNA: TGTGCCAGCAGCATTAGGACCGGACTAGCGAACACCGGGGAGCTGTTTTTT. This encodes CASSIRTGLANTGELFF.

The V gene is TRBV15, the J gene TRBJ1-1; TRBD1 matches 7 bases. V trimming: 3 bases; J trimming: 3 bases; junction bases outside the gene matches: 10. The CDR3 runs to 16 residues. The germline gives CDR1 LNHNV, CDR2 YYDKDF (reference sequence). CDR3 DNA sequence: TGTGCCACCAGCAGGTGGGTGGGGACAGTAGACACTGAAGCTTTCTTT. Its protein product is CATSRWVGTVDTEAFF. Using reference TRBV15 and TRBJ1-1 for the parts outside the CDR3, the full variable domain is DAMVIQNPRYQVTQFGKPVTLSCSQTLNHNVMYWYQQKSSQAPKLLFHYYDKDFNNEADTPDNFQSRRPNTSFCFLDIRSPGLGDTAMYLCATSRWVGTVDTEAFFGQGTRLTVV.

The CDR3 sequence is CASSLAGVEGYTF. The CDR3, as DNA: TGTGCCAGCAGTTTGGCAGGGGTAGAGGGCTACACCTTC. The chain is built from TRBV6-6 and TRBJ1-2; possibly TRBD1 for D (6 bases). The CDR3 runs to 13 residues. Between the trimmed V and J ends, which lost 4 bases and 8 bases, there was a span of 14 bases. The germline V gene encodes CDR1 MNHNY and CDR2 SVGAGI (reference sequence).

J is TRBJ2-5 and V is TRBV18; 10 bases are shared with TRBD2. After removal of 2 bases from V and 4 bases from J, the junction contained 4 bases not matched to a gene. Germline V gene sequence: CDR1 KGHSH, CDR2 LQKENI. The CDR3 contains 15 residues. The CDR3 DNA reads as TGTGCCAGCTCACCAGCTAGCGGGAGTTTAGAGACCCAGTACTTC. This sequence encodes CASSPASGSLETQYF.

CDR3 nucleotides: TGTGCCAGCAGCCAGCGAAGGGTTCCAGCGGGAGGCCAAGAGACCCAGTACTTC. Amino acid sequence: CASSQRRVPAGGQETQYF. The chain recombines TRBV7-8 with TRBJ2-5; 9 nucleotides align to TRBD2. The length of the CDR3 is 18 residues. With V trimmed by 5 bases and J by 1 base, 14 bases remained unmatched. Germline V gene sequence: CDR1 SGHVS, CDR2 FQNEAQ.

V and J are TRBV14 and TRBJ2-3, with D unresolved. V dropped 2 bases and J dropped 0 bases, with 6 bases sitting between them. This CDR3 has 14 residues. Germline V gene lookup returns CDR1 SGHDN and CDR2 FVKESK. This CDR3 reads CASSQLSSTDTQYF. In nucleotides, the CDR3 is TGTGCCAGCAGCCAATTATCTAGCACAGATACGCAGTATTTT.

This clone appeared a single time. The chain recombines TRBV19 with TRBJ1-1; D is undetermined. The CDR3 covers 13 residues. The germline gives CDR1 LNHDA, CDR2 SQIVND (reference sequence). The germline V and J ends were trimmed by 4 bases and 3 bases, with 9 bases remaining between them. CDR3 loop: CASSKNEYTEAFF. The DNA for the CDR3 is TGTGCCAGTAGTAAAAACGAGTACACTGAAGCTTTCTTT.

This chain links TRBV11-1 with TRBJ2-2; possibly TRBD2 for D (6 bases). Germline lookup yields CDR1 SGHAT and CDR2 FQDESV (reference sequence). The V end lost 2 bases, the J end lost 2 bases, and 9 bases lay between the germline ends. The CDR3 covers 15 residues. DNA of the CDR3: TGTGCCAGCAGCTTAAGGGGACTTAACACCGGGGAGCTGTTTTTT. Translated: CASSLRGLNTGELFF.

This chain uses TRBV7-9 with TRBJ1-4, with 9 bases lining up with TRBD1. The CDR3 length is 15 residues. CDR1 SEHNR and CDR2 FQNEAQ come from the germline V gene (reference sequence). Losses at the gene ends were 5 bases for V and 4 bases for J; bases not matched to a gene: 5. The CDR3 DNA reads TGTGCCAGCAGCAATCCGGGACAGGGTAATGAAAAACTGTTTTTT. This encodes CASSNPGQGNEKLFF.

This chain uses TRBV3-1 (or the pseudogene TRBV3-2) with TRBJ2-1, with 7 bases aligning to TRBD2. After removal of 4 bases from V and 5 bases from J, the junction contained 5 bases not matched to a gene. This CDR3 is built from 14 residues. Germline V gene sequence: CDR1 LGHDT, CDR2 YNNKEL (reference sequence). Here the CDR3 DNA reads TGTGCCAGCAGCCCCTCCGGGGGGAACAATGAGCAGTTCTTC. Translated: CASSPSGGNNEQFF.

The chain has TRBV14 and TRBJ1-1; tentative D call: TRBD1 (6 bases). CDR1 and CDR2 from the germline V gene are SGHDN and FVKESK. This CDR3 has 17 residues. V lost 4 bases to trimming and J lost 3 bases, with 21 bases between them. The CDR3 coding sequence is TGTGCCAGCAGCCTCTCCCCGAGGGGGACCCGTTACACTGAAGCTTTCTTT. Residues: CASSLSPRGTRYTEAFF.

This chain uses TRBV6-4 with TRBJ1-2, with 11 bases lining up with TRBD1. V lost 0 bases, J lost 5 bases, and 5 bases stayed unmatched. CDR1 is MRHNA, CDR2 SNTAGT, per germline. The CDR3 is 16 amino acids. As DNA, the CDR3 is TGTGCCAGCAGTGACTCCACCGGGACAGGGGGATATGGCTACACCTTC. This gives the protein CASSDSTGTGGYGYTF.

The chain employs TRBV25-1 and TRBJ2-5, with TRBD1 identical over 8 bases. With V trimmed by 5 bases and J by 4 bases, 12 bases remained unmatched. Germline V gene sequence: CDR1 MGHDK, CDR2 SYGVNS. The CDR3 is made up of 16 amino acids. CDR3 sequence reads: CASSYRTGSGGETQYF. The CDR3 nucleotides are TGTGCCAGCAGTTATCGGACAGGGAGTGGGGGAGAGACCCAGTACTTC.